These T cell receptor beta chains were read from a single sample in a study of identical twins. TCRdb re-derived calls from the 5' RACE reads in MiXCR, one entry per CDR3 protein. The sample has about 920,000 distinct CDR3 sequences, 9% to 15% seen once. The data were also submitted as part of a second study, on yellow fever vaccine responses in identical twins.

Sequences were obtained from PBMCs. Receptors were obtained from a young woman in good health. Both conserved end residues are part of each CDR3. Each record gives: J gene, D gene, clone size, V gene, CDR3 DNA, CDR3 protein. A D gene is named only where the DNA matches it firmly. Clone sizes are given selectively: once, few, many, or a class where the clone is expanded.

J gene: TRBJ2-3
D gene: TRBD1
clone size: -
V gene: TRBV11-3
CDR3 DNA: TGTGCCAGCAGCTCCGACAGGGGAATCACAGATACGCAGTATTTT
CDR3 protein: CASSSDRGITDTQYF

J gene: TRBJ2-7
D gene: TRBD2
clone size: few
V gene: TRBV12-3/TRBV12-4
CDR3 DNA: TGTGCCAGCAGCCCCGGGACTAGCGGGGGCTCCTACGAGCAGTACTTC
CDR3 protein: CASSPGTSGGSYEQYF

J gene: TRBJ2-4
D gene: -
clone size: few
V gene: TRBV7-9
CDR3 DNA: TGTGCCAGCAGCGTAATTCAAAACATTCAGTACTTC
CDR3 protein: CASSVIQNIQYF

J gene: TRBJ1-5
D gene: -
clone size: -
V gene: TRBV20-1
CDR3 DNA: TGCTGTGCTAGCGAGGCCAGAGGGGGCAATCAGCCCCAGCATTTT
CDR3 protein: CCASEARGGNQPQHF

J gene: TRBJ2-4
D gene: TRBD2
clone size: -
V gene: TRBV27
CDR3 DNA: TGTGCCGGGGGGGGTACGTACTTC
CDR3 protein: CAGGGTYF

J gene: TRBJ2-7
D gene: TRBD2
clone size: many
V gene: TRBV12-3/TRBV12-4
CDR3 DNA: TGTGCCAGCAGTCCGGGGACTAGCGGGTTGTCCTACGAGCAGTACTTC
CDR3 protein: CASSPGTSGLSYEQYF

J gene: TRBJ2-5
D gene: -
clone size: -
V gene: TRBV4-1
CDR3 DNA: TGCGCCAGCAGCCAACTGGGACGGACCCAAGAGACCCAGTACTTC
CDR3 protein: CASSQLGRTQETQYF

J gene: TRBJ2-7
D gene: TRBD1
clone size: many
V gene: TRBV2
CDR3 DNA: TGTGCCACTAGGGACAGGGTGGGCGAGCAGTACTTC
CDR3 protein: CATRDRVGEQYF

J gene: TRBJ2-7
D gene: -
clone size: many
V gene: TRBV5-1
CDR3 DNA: TGCGCCAGCAGCTTGGACGGGCTATCCTACGAGCAGTACTTC
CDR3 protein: CASSLDGLSYEQYF

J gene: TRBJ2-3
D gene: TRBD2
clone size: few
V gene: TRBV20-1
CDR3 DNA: TGCAGTGCTAGCGGGAGGGGAACAGATACGCAGTATTTT
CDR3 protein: CSASGRGTDTQYF

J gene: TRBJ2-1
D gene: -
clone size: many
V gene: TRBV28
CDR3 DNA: TGTGCCAGCAGTTTACTCAGGGGCCCCTACAATGAGCAGTTCTTC
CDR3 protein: CASSLLRGPYNEQFF

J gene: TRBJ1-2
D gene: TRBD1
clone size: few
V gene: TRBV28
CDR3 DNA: TGTGCCAGCAGAGGACAGGCTGACGGCTACACCTTC
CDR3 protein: CASRGQADGYTF

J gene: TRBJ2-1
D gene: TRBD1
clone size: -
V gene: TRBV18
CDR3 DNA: TGTGCCAGCTCACCCCGCAACAGGGGGCAATCCTCCTACAATGAGCAGTTCTTC
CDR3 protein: CASSPRNRGQSSYNEQFF

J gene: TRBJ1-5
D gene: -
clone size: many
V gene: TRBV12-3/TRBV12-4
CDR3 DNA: TGTGCCAGCAGTTTGGCGGTGGCCCAGCCCCAGCATTTT
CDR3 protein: CASSLAVAQPQHF

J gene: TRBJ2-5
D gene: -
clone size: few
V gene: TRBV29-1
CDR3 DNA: TGCAGCGTATGGACCAACAAGTACCAAGAGACCCAGTACTTC
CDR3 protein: CSVWTNKYQETQYF

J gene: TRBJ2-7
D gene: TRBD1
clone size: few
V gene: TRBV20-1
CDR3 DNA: TGCAGTGCCACTACCCACCCGGGACAGGGGGTACGGCAGCTGTCCTACGAGCAGTACTTC
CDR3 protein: CSATTHPGQGVRQLSYEQYF

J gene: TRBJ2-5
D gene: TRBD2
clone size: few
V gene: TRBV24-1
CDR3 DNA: TGTGCCACCAGTGATCCTCCTGCGGGGGTTAGGGAGACCCAGTACTTC
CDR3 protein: CATSDPPAGVRETQYF

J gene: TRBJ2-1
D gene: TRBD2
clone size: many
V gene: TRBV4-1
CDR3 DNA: TGCGCCAGCAGCCCTGCAGCGGGAGGGACCCCCAATGAGCAGTTCTTC
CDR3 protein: CASSPAAGGTPNEQFF

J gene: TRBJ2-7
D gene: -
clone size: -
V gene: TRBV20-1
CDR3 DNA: TGCAGTGCTGCCCCCATGGGGTTTACCTACGAGCAGTACTTC
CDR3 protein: CSAAPMGFTYEQYF

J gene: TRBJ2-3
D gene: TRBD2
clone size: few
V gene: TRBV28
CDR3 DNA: TGTGCCAGCCAGACTAGCGGCTACACAGATACGCAGTATTTT
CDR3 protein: CASQTSGYTDTQYF

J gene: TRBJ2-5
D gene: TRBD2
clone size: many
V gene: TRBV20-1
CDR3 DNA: TGCAGTGCTAGACTAGCGGGAGTTCGCGAGACCCAGTACTTC
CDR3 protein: CSARLAGVRETQYF

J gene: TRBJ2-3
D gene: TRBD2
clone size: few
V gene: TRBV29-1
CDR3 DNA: TGCAGCGTCCTACTTACTAGCGGGAGGGAGGATACGCAGTATTTT
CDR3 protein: CSVLLTSGREDTQYF

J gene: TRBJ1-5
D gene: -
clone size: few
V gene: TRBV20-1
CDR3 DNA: TGCAGTGTTAGGCATCCCGTGGGCAATCAGCCCCAGCATTTT
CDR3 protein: CSVRHPVGNQPQHF

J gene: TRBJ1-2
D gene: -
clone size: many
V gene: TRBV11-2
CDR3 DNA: TGTGCCAGCACCGCCGGGCAGAGGGGGTATGGCTACACCTTC
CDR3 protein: CASTAGQRGYGYTF

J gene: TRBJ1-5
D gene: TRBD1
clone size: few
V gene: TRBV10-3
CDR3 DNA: TGTGCCATCAGTGAGGGGACAGGGGATTGGAAGCCCCAGCATTTT
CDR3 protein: CAISEGTGDWKPQHF

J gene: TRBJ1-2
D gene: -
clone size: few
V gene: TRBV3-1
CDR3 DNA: TGTGCCAGCAGACAGAAGAGGGCATTGTATGGCTACACCTTC
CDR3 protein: CASRQKRALYGYTF

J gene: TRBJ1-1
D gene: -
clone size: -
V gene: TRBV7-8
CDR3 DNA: TGTGCCAGCAGCTTAGGGCGGGTGGGGGTTCAGACTGAAGCTTTCTTT
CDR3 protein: CASSLGRVGVQTEAFF

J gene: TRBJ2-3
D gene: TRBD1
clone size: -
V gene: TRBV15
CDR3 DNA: TGTGCCACCAGCAGACGGGGGACAGGAACTAGCACAGATACGCAGTATTTT
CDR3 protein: CATSRRGTGTSTDTQYF

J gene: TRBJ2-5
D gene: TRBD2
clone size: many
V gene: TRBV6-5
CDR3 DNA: TGTGCCAGCAGAAACTCCGGGACTAGCGGGGGGAGGACCCAGTACTTC
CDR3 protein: CASRNSGTSGGRTQYF

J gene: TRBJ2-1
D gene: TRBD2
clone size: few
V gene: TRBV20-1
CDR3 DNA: TGCAGTGCTAGGCAGACTAGCGGGAGGACGGTTAAGAATGAGCAGTTCTTC
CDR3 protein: CSARQTSGRTVKNEQFF

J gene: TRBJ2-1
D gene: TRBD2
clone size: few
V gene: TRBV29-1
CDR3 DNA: TGCAGCACGTTCAAGCGGGAGCGGTACAATGAGCAGTTCTTC
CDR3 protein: CSTFKRERYNEQFF

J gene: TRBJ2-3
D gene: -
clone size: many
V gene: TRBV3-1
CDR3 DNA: TGTGCCAGCAGCCAAGCCGAAATAGACACAGATACGCAGTATTTT
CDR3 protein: CASSQAEIDTDTQYF

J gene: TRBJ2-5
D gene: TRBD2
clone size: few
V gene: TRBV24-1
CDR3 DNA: TGTGCCACCAGTGATCCCGCGGGTTCTAGCGGGCCTCCGGCCCAGTACTTC
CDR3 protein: CATSDPAGSSGPPAQYF

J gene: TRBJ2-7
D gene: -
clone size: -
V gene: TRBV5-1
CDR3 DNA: TGCGCCAGCAAAGGTACACGAGGGGACGAGCAGTACTTC
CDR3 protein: CASKGTRGDEQYF

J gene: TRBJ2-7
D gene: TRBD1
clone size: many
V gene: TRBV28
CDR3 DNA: TGTGCCAGCAGCCCTTCCCCGGGACAGGGGCCTGGATGGTCCTACGAGCAGTACTTC
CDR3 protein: CASSPSPGQGPGWSYEQYF

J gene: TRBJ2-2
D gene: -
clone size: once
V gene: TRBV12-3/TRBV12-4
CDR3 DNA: TGTGCCAGCTTTCTTACCGGGGGCAGGGTCGGGGAGCTGTTTTTT
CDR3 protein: CASFLTGGRVGELFF

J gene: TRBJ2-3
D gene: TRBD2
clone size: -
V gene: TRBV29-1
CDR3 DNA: TGCAGCGTTGACAACCTCTTCCTAGCGGGTGGCACAGATACGCAGTATTTT
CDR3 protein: CSVDNLFLAGGTDTQYF

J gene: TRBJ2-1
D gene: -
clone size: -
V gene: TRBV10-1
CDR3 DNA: TGCGCCAGCAGAGACGACCCTCTCCGGGAGCAGTTCTTC
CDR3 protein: CASRDDPLREQFF

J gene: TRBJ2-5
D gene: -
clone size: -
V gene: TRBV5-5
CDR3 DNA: TGTGCCAGCAGCTGGGGGTTTGGTGAAGGGCAAGAGACCCAGTACTTC
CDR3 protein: CASSWGFGEGQETQYF

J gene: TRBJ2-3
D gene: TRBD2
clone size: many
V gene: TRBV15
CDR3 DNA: TGTGCCACCAGCAGAGACCTAGCGGGGGGGCAATCAGATACGCAGTATTTT
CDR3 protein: CATSRDLAGGQSDTQYF

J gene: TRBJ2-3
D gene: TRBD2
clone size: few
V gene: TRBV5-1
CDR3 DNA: TGCGCCAGCAGCCCCACTAGCGGATCGAGGGCAGATACGCAGTATTTT
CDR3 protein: CASSPTSGSRADTQYF

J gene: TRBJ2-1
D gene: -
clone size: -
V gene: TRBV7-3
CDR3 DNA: TGTGCCAGCAGCCAAGGAGTAGGGCACAATGAGCAGTTCTTC
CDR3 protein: CASSQGVGHNEQFF

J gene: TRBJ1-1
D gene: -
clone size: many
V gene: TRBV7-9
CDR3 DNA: TGTGCCAGCTCCTGGGGGGACACTGAAGCTTTCTTT
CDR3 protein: CASSWGDTEAFF

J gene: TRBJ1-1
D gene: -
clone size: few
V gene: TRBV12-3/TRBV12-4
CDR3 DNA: TGTGCCAGCACCAAGCGGGAGTTATGGGTCACTGAAGCTTTCTTT
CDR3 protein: CASTKRELWVTEAFF

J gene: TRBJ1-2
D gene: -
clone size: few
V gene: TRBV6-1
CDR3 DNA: TGTGCCAGCCGCAGGGCGTACCCCTACGACTATGGCTACACCTTC
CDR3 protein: CASRRAYPYDYGYTF